The clone carrying this T cell receptor beta chain appeared a single time. This specimen comes from a study of control samples from healthy donors and cancer patients. Assay: immunoSEQ multiplex PCR; the TCRdb copy retains only in-frame clones and omits some. Of 150,000 to 200,000 clones in the sample, 96% were seen once. The CDR3 extends over 14 amino acids. CDR1 is SGHRS and CDR2 is YFSETQ in the germline V gene. V was clipped by 2 bases and J by 7 bases, with 15 bases between them. The chain uses TRBV5-1 and TRBJ1-2; D might be TRBD1 (6 bases). Sequenced material: blood. The TCR sequence derives from a woman aged 25-40 years in good health. Here the CDR3 DNA reads TGCGCCAGCAGCTTCACCGGGACATCGAGTGGCTACACCTTC. Amino acids: CASSFTGTSSGYTF.